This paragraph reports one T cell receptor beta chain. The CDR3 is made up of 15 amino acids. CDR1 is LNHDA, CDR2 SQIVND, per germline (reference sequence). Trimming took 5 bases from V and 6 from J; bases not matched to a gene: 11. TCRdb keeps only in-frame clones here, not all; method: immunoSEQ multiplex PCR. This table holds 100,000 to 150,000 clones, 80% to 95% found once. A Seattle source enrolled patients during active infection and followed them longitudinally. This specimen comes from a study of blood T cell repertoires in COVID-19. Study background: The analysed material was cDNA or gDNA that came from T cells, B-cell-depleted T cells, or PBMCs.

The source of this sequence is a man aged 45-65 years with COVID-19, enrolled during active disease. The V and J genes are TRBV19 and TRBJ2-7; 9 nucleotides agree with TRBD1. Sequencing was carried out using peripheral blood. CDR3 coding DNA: TGTGCCAGTAGTCGAACCGGGACAGGGTCTCGCGAGCAGTACGTC. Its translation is CASSRTGTGSREQYV.